This T cell receptor (beta chain) was sequenced during a study of T cell responses to AZD1222 COVID-19 vaccine. Assay used: immunoSEQ multiplex PCR; TCRdb lists only in-frame clones, some missing. The sample includes over 100,000 clones, roughly 87% of them seen just once. Trimming took 3 bases from V and 3 from J, leaving 12 bases between them. The length of the CDR3 is 14 residues. The germline CDR1 and CDR2 sequences are SGHRS and YFSETQ. This rearrangement joins TRBV5-1 to TRBJ1-1, with D unclear. The receptor comes from an adult in good health. Material: peripheral blood, obtained on day 0 of AZD1222 vaccination. The CDR3 loop is CASSSERRDTEAFF. The CDR3 nucleotides read TGCGCCAGCAGCTCCGAAAGGAGGGACACTGAAGCTTTCTTT.